The 5 T cell receptor beta chains listed next were all sequenced from one sample in a study of cytomegalovirus exposure and HLA in healthy donors (dated by TCRdb to 2016 to 2017). The library was built by means of the immunoSEQ multiplex PCR assay. For the multiplex PCR, a mixture combining 60 forward primers for TCR Vbeta segments and 13 reverse primers for TCR Jbeta segments was used. As stored in TCRdb, this immuneACCESS dataset retains in-frame rearrangements with V and J assigned. A fraction of the clones does not appear; measured against another copy, unresolved V genes explain less than half of the discrepancy, and the remainder lacks a known reason. The sample includes under 150,000 clones, with around 78% observed a single time. The ten largest make up less than 3.5% of the sample. The sequenced sample consisted of PBMCs. The receptors here all came from a male donor in good health and CMV-seronegative.

This chain joins TRBV9 and TRBJ2-2; the D is unclear. V was trimmed by 0 bases and J by 4 bases, leaving 10 bases between them. The CDR3 runs to 15 residues. Germline loops: CDR1 SGDLS, CDR2 YYNGEE. CDR3 sequence reads: CASSVGGIFTGELFF. Written as DNA, the CDR3 is TGTGCCAGCAGCGTAGGAGGAATCTTCACCGGGGAGCTGTTTTTT.

This chain uses TRBV27 with TRBJ2-7; 11 bases fit TRBD2. Trimming took 6 bases from V and 4 from J; bases not matched to a gene: 8. Germline lookup yields CDR1 MNHEY and CDR2 SMNVEV (reference sequence). This CDR3 spans 15 amino acids. CDR3 loop: CASSGLAGLGYEQYF. CDR3 DNA sequence: TGTGCCAGCAGCGGACTAGCGGGCCTAGGATACGAGCAGTACTTC.

This sequence joins TRBV30 and TRBJ2-1, with D tentatively TRBD1 (6 bases). Germline V CDR1 and CDR2: GTSNPN, SVGIG (reference sequence). With 5 bases removed from V and 0 bases from J, the gap between germline ends came to 14 bases. CDR3 size: 15 residues. The CDR3 sequence: CAWGGQRSSYNEQFF. The CDR3 coding sequence is TGTGCCTGGGGTGGACAGAGAAGCTCCTACAATGAGCAGTTCTTC.

This sequence joins TRBV4-2 and TRBJ2-1; the D gene is possibly TRBD1 (5 bases). CDR3 size: 15 residues. In germline, CDR1 is LGHNA, CDR2 YNFKEQ. Trimming stripped 1 base from V and 0 bases from J, with 7 bases between. The CDR3 sequence is CASSQGQSSYNEQFF. The CDR3 DNA sequence: TGTGCCAGCAGCCAAGGACAGAGCTCCTACAATGAGCAGTTCTTC.

This chain uses TRBV5-1 with TRBJ2-5; TRBD2 matches 10 bases. V gave up 4 bases and J gave up 5 bases; unmatched junction bases: 11. The CDR3 loop spans 16 amino acids. Per the germline V gene, CDR1 is SGHRS and CDR2 is YFSETQ. CDR3: CASSLRTSGAGETQYF. The CDR3 DNA reads TGCGCCAGCAGCCTCCGGACTAGCGGTGCCGGGGAGACCCAGTACTTC.